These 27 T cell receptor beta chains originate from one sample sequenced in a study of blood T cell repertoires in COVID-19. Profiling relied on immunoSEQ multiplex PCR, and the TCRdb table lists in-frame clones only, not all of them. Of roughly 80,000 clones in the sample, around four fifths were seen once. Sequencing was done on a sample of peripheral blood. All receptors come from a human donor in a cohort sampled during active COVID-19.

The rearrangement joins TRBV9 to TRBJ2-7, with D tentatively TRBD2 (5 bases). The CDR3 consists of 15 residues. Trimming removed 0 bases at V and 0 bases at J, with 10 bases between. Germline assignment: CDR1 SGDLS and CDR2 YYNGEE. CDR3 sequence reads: CASSVDGVSSYEQYF. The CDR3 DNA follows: TGTGCCAGCAGCGTAGACGGGGTGTCCTCCTACGAGCAGTACTTC.

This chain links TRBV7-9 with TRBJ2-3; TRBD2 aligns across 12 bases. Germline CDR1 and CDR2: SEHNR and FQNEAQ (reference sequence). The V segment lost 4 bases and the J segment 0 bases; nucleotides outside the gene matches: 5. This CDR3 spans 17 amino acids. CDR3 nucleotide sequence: TGTGCCAGCAGCTCCAGACTAGCGGGGGCCAGCACAGATACGCAGTATTTT. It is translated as CASSSRLAGASTDTQYF.

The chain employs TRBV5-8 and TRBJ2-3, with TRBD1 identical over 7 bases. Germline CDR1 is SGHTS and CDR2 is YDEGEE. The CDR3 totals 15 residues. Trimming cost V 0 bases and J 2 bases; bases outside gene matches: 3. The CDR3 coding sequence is TGTGCCAGCAGCTTGGAGGGACAGTACACAGATACGCAGTATTTT. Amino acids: CASSLEGQYTDTQYF.

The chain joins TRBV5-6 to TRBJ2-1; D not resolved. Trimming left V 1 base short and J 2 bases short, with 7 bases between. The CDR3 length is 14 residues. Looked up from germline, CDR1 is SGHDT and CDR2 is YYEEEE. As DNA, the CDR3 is TGTGCCAGCAGCTTGTCGCGGACCTACAATGAGCAGTTCTTC. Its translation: CASSLSRTYNEQFF. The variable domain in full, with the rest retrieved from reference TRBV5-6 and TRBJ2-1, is DAGVTQSPTHLIKTRGQQVTLRCSPKSGHDTVSWYQQALGQGPQFIFQYYEEEERQRGNFPDRFSGHQFPNYSSELNVNALLLGDSALYLCASSLSRTYNEQFFGPGTRLTVL.

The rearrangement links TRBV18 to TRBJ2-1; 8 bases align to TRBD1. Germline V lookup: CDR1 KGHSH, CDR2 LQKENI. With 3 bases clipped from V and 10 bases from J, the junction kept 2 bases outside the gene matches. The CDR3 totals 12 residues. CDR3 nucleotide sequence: TGTGCCAGCTCACCGACAGGGGTCGAGCAGTTCTTC. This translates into CASSPTGVEQFF.

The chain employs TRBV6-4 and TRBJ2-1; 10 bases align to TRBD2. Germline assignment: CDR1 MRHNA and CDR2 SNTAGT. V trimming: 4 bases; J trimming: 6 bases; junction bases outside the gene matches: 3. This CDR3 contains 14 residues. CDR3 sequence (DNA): TGTGCCAGCAGTGCTAGCGGGAGTGTCAATGAGCAGTTCTTC. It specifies CASSASGSVNEQFF.

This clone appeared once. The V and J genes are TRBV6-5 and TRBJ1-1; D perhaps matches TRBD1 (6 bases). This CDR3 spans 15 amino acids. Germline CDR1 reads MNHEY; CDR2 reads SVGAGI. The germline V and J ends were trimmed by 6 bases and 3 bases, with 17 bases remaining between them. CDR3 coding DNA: TGTGCCAGCAGGGTCGGGTCAGGGGTGGACACTGAAGCTTTCTTT. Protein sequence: CASRVGSGVDTEAFF.

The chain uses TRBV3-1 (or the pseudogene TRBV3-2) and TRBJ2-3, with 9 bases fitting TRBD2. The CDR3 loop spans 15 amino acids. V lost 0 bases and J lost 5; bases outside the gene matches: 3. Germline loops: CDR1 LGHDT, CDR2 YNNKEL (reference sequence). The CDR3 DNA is TGTGCCAGCAGCCAAGATCCAGCGGGGGGAGATACGCAGTATTTT. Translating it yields CASSQDPAGGDTQYF.

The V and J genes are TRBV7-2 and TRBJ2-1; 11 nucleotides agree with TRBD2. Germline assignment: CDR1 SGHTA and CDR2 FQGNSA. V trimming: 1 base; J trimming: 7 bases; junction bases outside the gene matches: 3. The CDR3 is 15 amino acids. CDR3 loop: CASSLGPSGGNEQFF. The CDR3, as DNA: TGTGCCAGCAGCTTAGGCCCTAGCGGGGGGAATGAGCAGTTCTTC.

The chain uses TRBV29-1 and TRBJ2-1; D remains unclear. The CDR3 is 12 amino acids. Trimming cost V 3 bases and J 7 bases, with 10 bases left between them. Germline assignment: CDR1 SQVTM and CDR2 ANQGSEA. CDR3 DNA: TGCAGCGTTGACAGGTATGGGAATGAGCAGTTCTTC. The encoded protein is CSVDRYGNEQFF.

The CDR3 sequence is CASSFLAEQFF. Here the CDR3 DNA reads TGTGCCAGCAGCTTTCTAGCTGAGCAGTTCTTC. The gene calls are TRBV5-5 and TRBJ2-1; TRBD2 might be the D (5 bases). The CDR3 length is 11 residues. Trimming stripped 2 bases from V and 9 bases from J, with 6 bases between. The germline V gene has CDR1 SGHKS and CDR2 YYEKEE (reference sequence). Supplemented by reference TRBV5-5 and TRBJ2-1, the full variable domain reads DAGVTQSPTHLIKTRGQQVTLRCSPISGHKSVSWYQQVLGQGPQFIFQYYEKEERGRGNFPDRFSARQFPNYSSELNVNALLLGDSALYLCASSFLAEQFFGPGTRLTVL.

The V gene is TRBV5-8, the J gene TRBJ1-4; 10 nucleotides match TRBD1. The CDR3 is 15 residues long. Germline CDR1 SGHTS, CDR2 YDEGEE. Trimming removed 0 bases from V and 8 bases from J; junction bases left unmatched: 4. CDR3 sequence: CASSLGGQGIEKLFF. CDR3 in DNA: TGTGCCAGCAGCTTGGGGGGACAGGGGATCGAAAAACTGTTTTTT. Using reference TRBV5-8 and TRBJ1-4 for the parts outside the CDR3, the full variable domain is EAGVTQSPTHLIKTRGQQATLRCSPISGHTSVYWYQQALGLGLQFLLWYDEGEERNRGNFPPRFSGRQFPNYSSELNVNALELEDSALYLCASSLGGQGIEKLFFGSGTQLSVL.

Here the CDR3 reads CASSPNRGVGNEQFF. For the CDR3, the DNA is TGTGCCAGCAGCCCAAACAGGGGTGTGGGGAATGAGCAGTTCTTC. The chain joins TRBV28 to TRBJ2-1; 7 nucleotides match TRBD1. The CDR3 is 15 amino acids. V lost 6 bases to trimming and J lost 7 bases; unmatched junction nucleotides: 12. In germline, CDR1 is MDHEN, CDR2 SYDVKM.

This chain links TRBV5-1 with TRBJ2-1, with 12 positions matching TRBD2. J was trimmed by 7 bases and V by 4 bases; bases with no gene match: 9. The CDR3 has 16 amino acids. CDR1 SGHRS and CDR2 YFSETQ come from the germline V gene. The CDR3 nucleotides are TGCGCCAGCAGCGCCCTAGCGGGGGGGCGGGCGAATGAGCAGTTCTTC. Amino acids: CASSALAGGRANEQFF.

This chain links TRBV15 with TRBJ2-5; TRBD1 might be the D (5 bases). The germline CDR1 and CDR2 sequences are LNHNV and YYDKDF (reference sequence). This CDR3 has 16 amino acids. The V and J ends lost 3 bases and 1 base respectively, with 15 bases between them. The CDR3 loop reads CATSSPKGTGQETQYF. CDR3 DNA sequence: TGTGCCACCAGCAGCCCCAAGGGAACAGGCCAAGAGACCCAGTACTTC.

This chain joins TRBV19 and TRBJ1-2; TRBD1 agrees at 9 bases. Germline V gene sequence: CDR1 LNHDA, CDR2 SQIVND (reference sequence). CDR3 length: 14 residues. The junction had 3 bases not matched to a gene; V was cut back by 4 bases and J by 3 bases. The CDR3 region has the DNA TGTGCCAGTAGTAGGGGACAGGGATACTATGGCTACACCTTC. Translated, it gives CASSRGQGYYGYTF.

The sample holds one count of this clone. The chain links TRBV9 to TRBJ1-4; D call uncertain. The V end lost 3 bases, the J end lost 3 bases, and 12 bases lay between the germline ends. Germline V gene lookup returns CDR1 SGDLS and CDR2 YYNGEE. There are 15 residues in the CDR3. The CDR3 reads CASSAPGMANEKLFF. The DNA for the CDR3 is TGTGCCAGCAGCGCCCCAGGAATGGCTAATGAAAAACTGTTTTTT.

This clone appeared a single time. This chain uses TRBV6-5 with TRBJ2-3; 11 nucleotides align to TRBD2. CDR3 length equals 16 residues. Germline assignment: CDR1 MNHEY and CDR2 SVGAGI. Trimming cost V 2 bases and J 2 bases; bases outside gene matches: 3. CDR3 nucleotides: TGTGCCAGCAGTTACACACTAGCGGGAGACACAGATACGCAGTATTTT. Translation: CASSYTLAGDTDTQYF.

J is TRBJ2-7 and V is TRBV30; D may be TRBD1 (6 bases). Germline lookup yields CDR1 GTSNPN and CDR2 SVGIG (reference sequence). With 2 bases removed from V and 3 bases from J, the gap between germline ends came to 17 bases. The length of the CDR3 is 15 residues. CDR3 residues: CAWSTSDRKYYEQYF. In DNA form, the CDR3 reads TGTGCCTGGAGTACCTCGGACAGAAAGTACTACGAGCAGTACTTC. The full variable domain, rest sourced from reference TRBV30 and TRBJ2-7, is SQTIHQWPATLVQPVGSPLSLECTVEGTSNPNLYWYRQAAGRGLQLLFYSVGIGQISSEVPQNLSASRPQDRQFILSSKKLLLSDSGFYLCAWSTSDRKYYEQYFGPGTRLTVT.

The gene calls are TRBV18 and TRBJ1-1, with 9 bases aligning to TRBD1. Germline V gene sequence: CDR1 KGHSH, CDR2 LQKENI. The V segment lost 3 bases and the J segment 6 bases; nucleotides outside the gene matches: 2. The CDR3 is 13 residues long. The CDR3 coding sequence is TGTGCCAGCTCACCGGGGGACAGGGCTGAAGCTTTCTTT. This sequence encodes CASSPGDRAEAFF.

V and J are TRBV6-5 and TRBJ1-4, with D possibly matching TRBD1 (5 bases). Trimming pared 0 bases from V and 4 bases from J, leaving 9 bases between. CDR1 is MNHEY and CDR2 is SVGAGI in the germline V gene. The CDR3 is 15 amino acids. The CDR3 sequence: CASSYSQGINEKLFF. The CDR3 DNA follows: TGTGCCAGCAGTTACTCGCAGGGAATTAATGAAAAACTGTTTTTT.

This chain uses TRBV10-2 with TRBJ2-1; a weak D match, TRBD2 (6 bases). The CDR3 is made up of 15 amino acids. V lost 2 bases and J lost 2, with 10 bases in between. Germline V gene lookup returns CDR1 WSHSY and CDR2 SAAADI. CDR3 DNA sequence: TGCGCCAGCAGTGAGATGCGGGGCCCCTACAATGAGCAGTTCTTC. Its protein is CASSEMRGPYNEQFF.

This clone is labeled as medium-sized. CDR3 DNA sequence: TGCGCCAGCAGCTTGGATCTCTACGAGCAGTACTTC. Translating gives CASSLDLYEQYF. The chain couples TRBV5-1 to TRBJ2-7; no definite D call. The length of the CDR3 is 12 residues. Germline V lookup: CDR1 SGHRS, CDR2 YFSETQ. Trimming removed 0 bases from V and 3 bases from J, with 4 bases in between.

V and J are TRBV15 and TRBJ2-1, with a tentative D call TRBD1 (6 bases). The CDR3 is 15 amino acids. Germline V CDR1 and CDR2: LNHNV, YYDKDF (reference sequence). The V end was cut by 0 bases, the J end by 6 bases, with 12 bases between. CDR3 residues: CATSRDRTGFNEQFF. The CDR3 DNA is TGTGCCACCAGCAGAGATCGTACAGGGTTCAATGAGCAGTTCTTC.

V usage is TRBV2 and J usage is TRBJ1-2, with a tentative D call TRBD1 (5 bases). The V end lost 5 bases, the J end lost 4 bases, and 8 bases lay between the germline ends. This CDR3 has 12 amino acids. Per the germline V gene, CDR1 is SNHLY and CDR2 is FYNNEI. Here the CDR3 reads CASSPGSYGYTF. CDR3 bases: TGTGCCAGCAGTCCAGGGTCCTATGGCTACACCTTC.

The CDR3 sequence: CASSAGVGAGGKNEQYF. CDR3 bases: TGTGCCAGCAGCGCCGGGGTGGGAGCGGGGGGAAAAAACGAGCAGTACTTC. The V and J genes are TRBV9 and TRBJ2-7, with 9 bases fitting TRBD2. This CDR3 region has 17 residues. From germline, CDR1 is SGDLS and CDR2 YYNGEE. V lost 3 bases to trimming and J lost 5 bases; unmatched junction nucleotides: 15.

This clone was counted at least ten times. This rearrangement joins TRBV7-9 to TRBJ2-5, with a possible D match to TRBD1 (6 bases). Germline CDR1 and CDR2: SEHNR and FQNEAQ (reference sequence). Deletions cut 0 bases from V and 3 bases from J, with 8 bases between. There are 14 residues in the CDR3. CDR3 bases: TGTGCCAGCAGCTTAGCCACAGGGAAAGAGACCCAGTACTTC. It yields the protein CASSLATGKETQYF.